These 9 T cell receptor beta chains were all obtained from the same sample, sequenced in a study of blood T cell repertoires in COVID-19. Assay used: immunoSEQ multiplex PCR; TCRdb lists only in-frame clones, some missing. The sample has 350,000 or so clones, almost 90% seen once; the top ten hold 0.95% to 1.1%. Sequenced sample: PBMCs or T cells enriched from blood (not recorded which). These receptors were taken from a woman under 40 who had been exposed to COVID-19.

The chain recombines TRBV24-1 with TRBJ2-1, with D hard to call. Germline CDR1 KGHDR, CDR2 SFDVKD. The CDR3 length is 11 residues. Trimming took 6 bases from V and 9 from J, leaving 8 bases between them. The CDR3 reads CATSLRSEQFF. The CDR3 coding sequence is TGTGCCACCAGTCTAAGAAGTGAGCAGTTCTTC.

The V call is TRBV6-5, the J call TRBJ2-5; TRBD1 matches 9 bases. Germline CDR1 and CDR2: MNHEY and SVGAGI. This CDR3 contains 12 residues. Unmatched junction bases numbered 7, after V lost 10 bases and J lost 7 bases. The DNA for the CDR3 is TGTGCCACGGTTGGGACAGGGCGGACCCAGTACTTC. Translating it yields CATVGTGRTQYF.

The chain couples TRBV5-6 to TRBJ2-5, with D hard to call. The CDR3 spans 13 residues. The germline V and J ends were trimmed by 2 bases and 2 bases, with 7 bases remaining between them. CDR1 and CDR2 from the germline V gene are SGHDT and YYEEEE. The CDR3 coding sequence is TGTGCCAGCAGCTTCCAGGAACAAGAGACCCAGTACTTC. Translating it yields CASSFQEQETQYF.

V gene TRBV24-1 combines with J gene TRBJ2-2; D may be TRBD1 (5 bases). V lost 4 bases and J lost 3, with 8 bases in between. CDR1 and CDR2 (germline): KGHDR, SFDVKD. The CDR3 runs 14 residues. The CDR3 reads CATSELRDTGELFF. The CDR3 DNA reads TGTGCCACCAGTGAGCTCAGGGACACCGGGGAGCTGTTTTTT.

The V and J genes are TRBV7-9 and TRBJ2-7; 11 bases line up with TRBD1. In germline, CDR1 is SEHNR, CDR2 FQNEAQ (reference sequence). The CDR3 runs 14 residues. V lost 5 bases, J lost 5 bases, and 5 bases stayed unmatched. The CDR3 here is CASSPGQGVHEQYF. In DNA form, the CDR3 reads TGTGCCAGCAGCCCGGGACAGGGGGTCCACGAGCAGTACTTC.

The V gene is TRBV19, the J gene TRBJ1-5; 8 positions match TRBD1. The CDR3 is 13 amino acids. Germline V gene data show CDR1 as LNHDA and CDR2 as SQIVND (reference sequence). V lost 5 bases, J lost 7 bases, and 4 bases stayed unmatched. This CDR3 reads CASSSDRGQPQHF. CDR3 sequence (DNA): TGTGCCAGTAGTTCAGACAGGGGCCAGCCCCAGCATTTT.

This clone has ten or more counts. This sequence joins TRBV27 and TRBJ2-7; 10 nucleotides match TRBD1. V dropped 6 bases and J dropped 9; count of bases not matched to a gene: 11. Germline assignment: CDR1 MNHEY and CDR2 SMNVEV (reference sequence). The CDR3 has 14 residues. This CDR3 is CASSPTGQGLGQYF. For the CDR3, the DNA is TGTGCCAGCAGCCCGACGGGACAGGGGCTAGGGCAGTACTTC.

The rearrangement joins TRBV20-1 to TRBJ1-2; D is unresolved. Germline values: CDR1 DFQATT, CDR2 SNEGSKA (reference sequence). The V end lost 3 bases, the J end lost 4 bases, and 12 bases lay between the germline ends. The CDR3 is made up of 13 amino acids. Here the CDR3 reads CSASGGLGYGYTF. The CDR3 coding sequence is TGCAGTGCTAGTGGCGGGTTGGGCTATGGCTACACCTTC.

The table lists this clone with a few counts. The chain links TRBV12-5 to TRBJ2-5; the D gene is possibly TRBD1 (5 bases). Germline CDR1 reads LGHNT; CDR2 reads FRNRAP. The CDR3 extends over 14 amino acids. Trimming cost V 1 base and J 0 bases, with 6 bases left between them. The CDR3: CASGLGQYQETQYF. CDR3 bases: TGTGCTAGTGGTTTGGGACAGTACCAAGAGACCCAGTACTTC.